These 22 T cell receptor beta chains were all obtained from the same sample, sequenced in a study of siplizumab effects on memory and regulatory T cells. TCRdb's copy holds only in-frame clones and misses some; the assay was immunoSEQ multiplex PCR. The repertoire includes roughly 100,000 clones, 93% of them detected once, and around 0.29% sits in the top ten. Sample: CD4+ T cells sorted from blood. Receptors originate from a human donor in good health.

The rearrangement joins TRBV4-3 to TRBJ2-1; 8 bases are shared with TRBD2. This CDR3 region has 15 residues. Looked up from germline, CDR1 is LGHNA and CDR2 is YSLEER. V was pared by 3 bases and J by 6 bases, with 7 bases of the junction left unmatched. Here the CDR3 reads CASSHSGLVPNEQFF. CDR3 nucleotide sequence: TGCGCCAGCAGCCACTCGGGACTAGTACCCAATGAGCAGTTCTTC.

The chain recombines TRBV5-4 with TRBJ1-1; D might be TRBD1 (5 bases). The CDR3 loop spans 15 amino acids. Germline assignment: CDR1 SGHNT and CDR2 YYREEE (reference sequence). Trimming took off 0 bases at V and 5 bases at J, with 14 bases between the two ends. CDR3 in DNA: TGTGCCAGCAGCTTGGAGGGACTTCTTGTGACTGAAGCTTTCTTT. It yields the protein CASSLEGLLVTEAFF.

The J gene is TRBJ2-5, the V gene TRBV5-1; D unclear. Trimming stripped 4 bases from V and 2 bases from J, with 12 bases between. The CDR3 runs to 14 residues. Germline V gene sequence: CDR1 SGHRS, CDR2 YFSETQ. In DNA form, the CDR3 reads TGCGCCAGCAGCGGCTCCCTTTCGCAAGAGACCCAGTACTTC. Its translation: CASSGSLSQETQYF.

V usage is TRBV9 and J usage is TRBJ2-5; TRBD2 agrees at 7 bases. V trimming: 2 bases; J trimming: 2 bases; junction bases outside the gene matches: 3. This CDR3 spans 14 amino acids. The germline V gene encodes CDR1 SGDLS and CDR2 YYNGEE. DNA of the CDR3: TGTGCCAGCAGCGTCGCAGCGGGACAAGAGACCCAGTACTTC. This encodes CASSVAAGQETQYF.

J is TRBJ2-1 and V is TRBV15; TRBD2 might be the D (6 bases). The CDR3 covers 14 residues. Germline V lookup: CDR1 LNHNV, CDR2 YYDKDF (reference sequence). The germline V and J ends were trimmed by 8 bases and 0 bases, with 11 bases remaining between them. CDR3 sequence (DNA): TGTGCCACCCGAACGGGGGTCTCCTACAATGAGCAGTTCTTC. This sequence encodes CATRTGVSYNEQFF. Variable domain in full (rest from reference TRBV15 and TRBJ2-1): DAMVIQNPRYQVTQFGKPVTLSCSQTLNHNVMYWYQQKSSQAPKLLFHYYDKDFNNEADTPDNFQSRRPNTSFCFLDIRSPGLGDTAMYLCATRTGVSYNEQFFGPGTRLTVL.

This clone was picked up one time. The chain carries TRBV18 and TRBJ2-2, with no clear D. The germline gives CDR1 KGHSH, CDR2 LQKENI. The CDR3 has 16 amino acids. The V and J ends lost 0 bases and 0 bases respectively, with 8 bases between them. The CDR3 reads CASSPPGGPNTGELFF. The CDR3 nucleotides are TGTGCCAGCTCACCACCGGGCGGCCCGAACACCGGGGAGCTGTTTTTT. Using reference TRBV18 and TRBJ2-2 for the parts outside the CDR3, the full variable domain is NAGVMQNPRHLVRRRGQEARLRCSPMKGHSHVYWYRQLPEEGLKFMVYLQKENIIDESGMPKERFSAEFPKEGPSILRIQQVVRGDSAAYFCASSPPGGPNTGELFFGEGSRLTVL.

The chain employs TRBV15 and TRBJ1-2; 9 bases are a match to TRBD1. This CDR3 has 14 residues. CDR1 is LNHNV, CDR2 YYDKDF, per germline (reference sequence). V was clipped by 8 bases and J by 4 bases; unmatched bases: 8. CDR3 region: CATGKDRGPYGYTF. In DNA, the CDR3 is TGTGCCACCGGAAAGGACAGGGGACCCTATGGCTACACCTTC.

This sequence joins TRBV18 and TRBJ1-1; D unresolved. The V gene's germline CDR1 is KGHSH and CDR2 LQKENI. The CDR3 is 15 amino acids. Trimming took 3 bases from V and 3 from J, leaving 14 bases between them. The chain's CDR3 is CASSPEEQRYTEAFF. In DNA, the CDR3 is TGTGCCAGCTCACCTGAGGAGCAGAGATACACTGAAGCTTTCTTT.

This chain connects TRBV30 to TRBJ1-6, with 7 bases fitting TRBD1. With V trimmed by 3 bases and J by 10 bases, 9 bases remained unmatched. The CDR3 sequence is 14 residues long. CDR1 is GTSNPN, CDR2 SVGIG, per germline (reference sequence). CDR3 region: CAWRADRVRSPLHF. The CDR3 DNA follows: TGTGCCTGGAGGGCTGACAGGGTACGCTCACCCCTCCACTTT.

The chain uses TRBV19 and TRBJ2-3, with 10 bases matching TRBD1. The CDR3 has 15 amino acids. CDR1 and CDR2 (germline): LNHDA, SQIVND (reference sequence). V lost 7 bases to trimming and J lost 3 bases; unmatched junction nucleotides: 7. CDR3 coding DNA: TGTGCCAGTACTGTCAGACAGGGGGCGACAGATACGCAGTATTTT. Protein sequence: CASTVRQGATDTQYF.

The chain has TRBV18 and TRBJ1-1; a weak D match, TRBD1 (6 bases). Germline assignment: CDR1 KGHSH and CDR2 LQKENI. The CDR3 is 14 amino acids. V was pared by 6 bases and J by 5 bases, with 16 bases between. CDR3 sequence reads: CASSLSGERTEAFF. The CDR3 region has the DNA TGTGCCAGCTCGCTCTCAGGGGAACGTACTGAAGCTTTCTTT.

The V and J genes are TRBV6-5 and TRBJ1-2; D remains ambiguous. The germline V gene encodes CDR1 MNHEY and CDR2 SVGAGI. The length of the CDR3 is 14 residues. Between the trimmed V and J ends, which lost 4 bases and 4 bases, there was a span of 13 bases. DNA of the CDR3: TGTGCCAGCAGTTTCGACGTGGCCGCCTATGGCTACACCTTC. Translated, it gives CASSFDVAAYGYTF.

CDR3 sequence reads: CASSIAGDRGPDTQYF. The CDR3 DNA reads as TGCGCCAGCAGCATCGCCGGGGACAGGGGTCCAGATACGCAGTATTTT. The chain carries TRBV5-1 and TRBJ2-3; 10 bases are shared with TRBD1. The CDR3 covers 16 residues. The V gene's germline CDR1 is SGHRS and CDR2 YFSETQ. Trimming took 4 bases from V and 4 from J; bases not matched to a gene: 9.

The J gene is TRBJ2-5, the V gene TRBV5-4; 11 bases match TRBD2. Trimming cost V 2 bases and J 3 bases; bases outside gene matches: 6. Germline-derived CDR1 and CDR2 are SGHNT and YYREEE (reference sequence). The CDR3 totals 16 residues. The DNA of the CDR3 is TGTGCCAGCAGCTTAGGGACTAGCGGAACCAAAGAGACCCAGTACTTC. Translation gives CASSLGTSGTKETQYF.

This chain uses TRBV15 with TRBJ2-1; 9 bases match TRBD2. The trim removed 2 bases at V and 2 bases at J, leaving 4 bases unmatched. Germline lookup yields CDR1 LNHNV and CDR2 YYDKDF (reference sequence). The length of the CDR3 is 16 residues. CDR3 sequence (DNA): TGTGCCACCAGCAGAAGCCGACTAGCGGCCTACAATGAGCAGTTCTTC. This translates into CATSRSRLAAYNEQFF.

In regard to this clone: In the same sample, other DNA sequences code for this CDR3. This chain connects TRBV6-5 to TRBJ2-7; D is ambiguous. The V end was cut by 0 bases, the J end by 7 bases, with 4 bases between. CDR3 length equals 11 residues. The germline V gene encodes CDR1 MNHEY and CDR2 SVGAGI. The CDR3: CASSYSREQYF. CDR3 bases: TGTGCCAGCAGTTACTCCAGGGAGCAGTACTTC.

This clone was picked up a small number of times. The rearrangement links TRBV18 to TRBJ1-4; D unresolved. Looked up from germline, CDR1 is KGHSH and CDR2 is LQKENI. This CDR3 has 12 amino acids. V shed 3 bases and J shed 7 bases, with 6 bases lying between them. The CDR3 DNA is TGTGCCAGCTCACCGGGTGGTGAAAAACTGTTTTTT. Its translation: CASSPGGEKLFF.

The chain has TRBV12-5 and TRBJ2-7; 8 bases fit TRBD1. This CDR3 is built from 13 residues. The V and J ends lost 5 bases and 5 bases, in that order; junction bases with no gene match: 5. CDR1 is LGHNT, CDR2 FRNRAP, per germline. In DNA form, the CDR3 reads TGTGCTAGTGGTACCCGGACAGGGAACGAGCAGTACTTC. It codes for CASGTRTGNEQYF.

This chain joins TRBV30 and TRBJ2-1; 8 nucleotides agree with TRBD1. V trimming: 2 bases; J trimming: 7 bases; junction bases outside the gene matches: 10. This CDR3 region has 15 residues. Germline CDR1 GTSNPN, CDR2 SVGIG (reference sequence). This chain's CDR3 is CAWSSGRGHGNEQFF. CDR3 DNA sequence: TGTGCCTGGAGTAGCGGCAGGGGGCACGGGAATGAGCAGTTCTTC.

The chain carries TRBV10-1 and TRBJ1-5; D is ambiguous. Trimming cost V 6 bases and J 6 bases, with 15 bases left between them. There are 14 residues in the CDR3. In germline, CDR1 is WNHNN, CDR2 SYGVQD (reference sequence). CDR3 sequence reads: CASSAGGLGQPQHF. The DNA for the CDR3 is TGCGCCAGCAGCGCCGGTGGACTGGGTCAGCCCCAGCATTTT.

This chain joins TRBV6-6 and TRBJ1-2; D unclear. Per germline, CDR1 MNHNY and CDR2 SVGAGI (reference sequence). V was trimmed by 7 bases and J by 4 bases, leaving 13 bases between them. This CDR3 has 13 residues. In nucleotides, the CDR3 is TGTGCCAGCAATCCGCGGGATATCTATGGCTACACCTTC. As protein: CASNPRDIYGYTF.

The rearrangement links TRBV4-1 to TRBJ2-1; 7 nucleotides agree with TRBD2. From germline, CDR1 is MGHRA and CDR2 YSYEKL. The V segment lost 1 base and the J segment 4 bases; nucleotides outside the gene matches: 7. This CDR3 spans 16 amino acids. The CDR3, as DNA: TGCGCCAGCAGCCAAGGGGCACTAGCGCGATACAATGAGCAGTTCTTC. Amino acids: CASSQGALARYNEQFF.